The present entry profiles one T cell receptor (beta chain) with its context. Which antigen it targets is not known. The record has no base qualities; no much larger clone is one base away. This record comes from a study of T cell repertoires in cytomegalovirus infection (dated by TCRdb to the late 2010s). Study-level background: Alongside well-studied HLA-B-restricted epitopes, the peptide stimulations were aimed at recently identified HLA-C-restricted CMV epitopes, whose presentation resists viral immunomodulation. The HLA type of each donor mattered for the analysis, because public TCR beta signatures pointed to carriage of CMV infection along with the matching HLA type.

Results the study describes overall, beyond this receptor: Carriers of CMV infection plus the relevant HLA type were discriminated by the cumulative frequency of public TCR beta family members in the study cohort and in an independent approximately 400-donor cohort. The ex vivo response was dominated by HLA-C-restricted CMV-specific TCR beta clonotypes, which also provided the single most frequent clonotype in two of eight donors.

Sequenced on an Illumina HiSeq 1500. TCRdb handled the public reads itself, with Q25 trimming in fastp and clone calling in MiXCR, and kept productive beta chains. Here each entry gathers all rows of one CDR3 protein and keeps the most common genes and DNA. The sample yields about 160,000 distinct CDR3 sequences; about 20% were counted once. Of the sample, more than 25% is held by the ten largest clones. In light of the paper, this sample's treatment or condition label describes: in vitro stimulation with specific CMV peptide epitopes to enrich CMV-specific T cells. CDR1 SEHNR and CDR2 FQNEAQ were looked up in the germline V gene (reference sequence). The junction shows trimming of 1 base on V and 7 bases on J, plus 8 bases between the germline ends. From cysteine to phenylalanine, the CDR3 is 13 amino acids long. Only CDR3 DNA remains: 39 bases, in frame from the first base.

In this chain, TRBV7-9 is recombined with TRBJ2-1; no D gene call is confident. This TCR came from a human donor in good health (CMV status not recorded). Some clones in this sample may be carry-over from other donors' samples. The sample was CD8+ T cells from cultured PBMCs, taken from culture after CMV antigen stimulation. The nucleotide sequence is TGTGCCAGCAGCTTAGAAGTGGCTAATGAGCAGTTCTTC. Translated, it reads CASSLEVANEQFF.